This entry concerns a single T cell receptor (beta chain). As yet, its antigen is unknown. Treatment reported: oral pan-JAK inhibitor, 5-10 mg twice daily. Collection of lesional scalp punch biopsies and peripheral blood was performed in alopecia areata patients. The data were taken from a study of CD8+ T cells in alopecia areata. Overall study results and limits: In blood and scalp, many expanded lesional clones persisted during tofacitinib. The presence of one nonresponder keeps the tie between baseline CD8+ expansion and response uncertain. Clarity of TCR sharing across patients fell short of that in mice, possibly HLA-related.

In each case, RNA was isolated and then reverse transcribed into cDNA as the sequencing template. The table came from immunoSEQ multiplex PCR; TCRdb's copy has only in-frame clones and leaves some out. Altogether fewer than 250,000 clones are present, roughly 40% being singletons, with the ten largest covering over 2.5%. The CDR3 totals 18 residues. V was pared by 1 base and J by 3 bases, with 12 bases of the junction left unmatched. In germline, CDR1 is SGHVS, CDR2 FQNEAQ. This sequence originates from a human donor with alopecia areata. This sequence joins TRBV7-8 and TRBJ2-7, with 10 bases that match TRBD2. The sequenced sample was CD4+ T cells sorted from blood, obtained at approximately week 36, from a patient treated with tofacitinib. The CDR3 loop is CASSLGEGSGRRFYEQYF. The CDR3 nucleotides are TGTGCCAGCAGCTTAGGGGAGGGTAGCGGGAGGAGGTTCTACGAGCAGTACTTC.